This T cell receptor beta chain stems from a study of control samples from healthy donors and cancer patients (dated by TCRdb to the early 2020s). As regards this clone: Its antigen is currently not known. No per-base quality is available; no much larger clone lies one base away.

Libraries came from the immunoSEQ multiplex PCR assay. TCRdb mirrors the immuneACCESS table, restricted to in-frame sequences. Some clones are absent from its copies; in checked studies, under half trace to an unresolved V gene, and the reason for the others is unknown. The sample table records over 150,000 clones; 96% of these occur just once. Over 0.9% of the sample rests with the top ten. Counted from cysteine to phenylalanine, this CDR3 has 13 amino acids. Here the CDR3 DNA is all that survives: 39 bases in frame from base 1. V and J are trimmed by 7 bases and 3 bases, and the gene matches miss 3 bases of the junction. Looking up the germline V gene yields CDR1 SNHLY and CDR2 FYNNEI.

This chain joins TRBV2 to TRBJ1-5; TRBD1 fits 7 bases in the junction. The receptor was isolated from a woman aged 25 to 45 in good health. The sample consisted of blood. The nucleotide sequence is given as TGTGCCAGCAAGGGACAGTACAATCAGCCCCAGCATTTT. This encodes CASKGQYNQPQHF.